What follows are 23 T cell receptor beta chains derived from one specimen sequenced in a study of Ad26.COV2.S vaccination and SARS-CoV-2 variants. As for treatment: over 15 received Ad26.COV2.S at low or high dose, single or two shots; roughly five received placebo; per-sample allocation not given. Samples were taken on day 63 after the first vaccine or placebo injection. The data were produced by immunoSEQ multiplex PCR, yet TCRdb's version contains in-frame clones alone and is incomplete. This table has about 480,000 clones, roughly nine tenths appearing once. The sample here was peripheral blood, taken in a trial of Ad26.COV2.S vaccine versus placebo. The source of these receptors is a person aged 18-65 years who received the Ad26.COV2.S COVID-19 vaccine or a placebo.

This chain joins TRBV10-3 and TRBJ2-7, with TRBD1 identical over 10 bases. J lost 5 bases, V lost 7 bases, and 8 bases had no gene match. This CDR3 has 14 amino acids. Per the germline V gene, CDR1 is ENHRY and CDR2 is SYGVKD. The CDR3 region has the DNA TGTGCCATCAATGGGGACAGGGGAGCGAACGAGCAGTACTTC. The encoded protein is CAINGDRGANEQYF.

The rearrangement joins TRBV30 to TRBJ1-1; D gene ambiguous. The CDR3 has 15 amino acids. V was shortened by 4 bases and J by 5 bases, with 20 bases between the two germline ends. CDR1 GTSNPN and CDR2 SVGIG come from the germline V gene (reference sequence). The CDR3 DNA follows: TGTGCCTGGACCCTCTCGGGCTCGGTTCGGACTGAAGCTTTCTTT. Translation gives CAWTLSGSVRTEAFF.

The chain recombines TRBV9 with TRBJ1-1; a possible D gene is TRBD1 (5 bases). V lost 3 bases to trimming and J lost 3 bases, with 12 bases between them. This CDR3 region has 14 residues. The germline V gene has CDR1 SGDLS and CDR2 YYNGEE. The CDR3 sequence: CASSAIGGDTEAFF. The CDR3 DNA reads TGTGCCAGCAGCGCCATCGGGGGGGACACTGAAGCTTTCTTT.

J is TRBJ2-3 and V is TRBV7-2; 8 nucleotides match TRBD2. After removal of 4 bases from V and 7 bases from J, the junction contained 4 bases not matched to a gene. There are 13 residues in the CDR3. Germline assignment: CDR1 SGHTA and CDR2 FQGNSA. The CDR3 loop is CASSSLAGNTQYF. The CDR3 region has the DNA TGTGCCAGCAGCTCTCTAGCGGGTAATACGCAGTATTTT.

A single count supports this clone. V is TRBV6-1 and J is TRBJ2-1; 8 bases agree with TRBD2. Germline assignment: CDR1 MNHNS and CDR2 SASEGT. The CDR3 covers 15 residues. V was clipped by 3 bases and J by 0 bases; unmatched bases: 1. The CDR3 loop is CASSEGTSSYNEQFF. The CDR3 nucleotides are TGTGCCAGCAGTGAGGGGACTAGCTCCTACAATGAGCAGTTCTTC.

The chain joins TRBV5-1 to TRBJ1-4; D is uncertain. The CDR3 loop spans 14 amino acids. V was clipped by 0 bases and J by 7 bases, with 10 bases between them. The germline gives CDR1 SGHRS, CDR2 YFSETQ. CDR3 sequence reads: CASSLALGVEKLFF. The CDR3 DNA follows: TGCGCCAGCAGCTTGGCCCTCGGTGTTGAAAAACTGTTTTTT.

The CDR3 spells CASSIEAQAFF. CDR3 nucleotide sequence: TGTGCCAGTAGTATAGAGGCCCAAGCTTTCTTT. V and J are TRBV19 and TRBJ1-1; D gene uncertain. CDR1 is LNHDA and CDR2 is SQIVND in the germline V gene (reference sequence). CDR3 length: 11 residues. Trimming left V 0 bases short and J 9 bases short, with 5 bases between.

The chain recombines TRBV2 with TRBJ1-4; D gene uncertain. The CDR3 is 14 residues long. Germline CDR1 and CDR2: SNHLY and FYNNEI. V dropped 7 bases and J dropped 2 bases, with 11 bases sitting between them. The CDR3 protein is CASTKRETNEKLFF. As DNA, the CDR3 is TGTGCCAGCACTAAGAGGGAGACTAATGAAAAACTGTTTTTT. The complete variable domain, with remaining parts taken from reference TRBV2 and TRBJ1-4, reads EPEVTQTPSHQVTQMGQEVILRCVPISNHLYFYWYRQILGQKVEFLVSFYNNEISEKSEIFDDQFSVERPDGSNFTLKIRSTKLEDSAMYFCASTKRETNEKLFFGSGTQLSVL.

This chain connects TRBV5-4 to TRBJ2-2; 10 nucleotides line up with TRBD2. Trimming at V came to 0 bases and at J to 6 bases, leaving 2 bases not matched to a gene. Looked up from germline, CDR1 is SGHNT and CDR2 is YYREEE (reference sequence). This CDR3 has 15 amino acids. The CDR3 protein is CASSLALAGAGELFF. In nucleotides, the CDR3 is TGTGCCAGCAGCTTGGCTCTAGCGGGAGCCGGGGAGCTGTTTTTT.

Note on this clone: The same CDR3 also results from other DNA sequences found in this sample. This chain connects TRBV5-1 to TRBJ2-6, with D perhaps being TRBD1 or TRBD2 (5 bases each). The length of the CDR3 is 16 residues. The germline V gene encodes CDR1 SGHRS and CDR2 YFSETQ. V was cut by 4 bases and J by 2 bases, with 13 bases left in between. For the CDR3, the DNA is TGCGCCAGCAGCCCGGGGCTCCGGCCTGGGGCCAACGTCCTGACTTTC. Amino acids: CASSPGLRPGANVLTF.

The chain joins TRBV15 to TRBJ2-1; tentatively, D is TRBD2 (5 bases). The CDR3 has 14 residues. The V end was cut by 0 bases, the J end by 5 bases, with 8 bases between. Germline V gene data show CDR1 as LNHNV and CDR2 as YYDKDF (reference sequence). The DNA for the CDR3 is TGTGCCACCAGCAGAGAGACGGGGAACAATGAGCAGTTCTTC. Its translation: CATSRETGNNEQFF.

The chain recombines TRBV6-5 with TRBJ2-7; D perhaps matches TRBD1 (5 bases). This CDR3 contains 12 residues. Between the trimmed V and J ends, which lost 5 bases and 2 bases, there was a span of 7 bases. Per germline, CDR1 MNHEY and CDR2 SVGAGI. CDR3 bases: TGTGCCAGCAGTCAGGGCCCCTACGAGCAGTACTTC. Translation: CASSQGPYEQYF.

The chain carries TRBV27 and TRBJ1-5; D gene unclear. CDR1 and CDR2 (germline): MNHEY, SMNVEV (reference sequence). CDR3 length: 13 residues. Trimming shortened V by 3 bases and J by 4 bases, and 7 bases separated the two germline ends. The CDR3 DNA sequence: TGTGCCAGCAGTTTCGGTGTGAATCAGCCCCAGCATTTT. Translated: CASSFGVNQPQHF.

This rearrangement joins TRBV9 to TRBJ2-3; the D is unclear. CDR1 and CDR2 (germline): SGDLS, YYNGEE. There are 15 residues in the CDR3. V was trimmed by 0 bases and J by 2 bases, leaving 10 bases between them. The CDR3 nucleotides read TGTGCCAGCAGCGTAGGAACCGGAGTCACAGATACGCAGTATTTT. It specifies CASSVGTGVTDTQYF.

This clone was seen more than once but under ten times. The V and J genes are TRBV19 and TRBJ1-3; D not certain. The germline gives CDR1 LNHDA, CDR2 SQIVND (reference sequence). This CDR3 region has 13 residues. V lost 5 bases and J lost 4, with 9 bases in between. The CDR3: CASSDISGNTIYF. The CDR3 DNA reads as TGTGCCAGTAGTGACATATCCGGAAACACCATATATTTT.

The chain recombines TRBV6-5 with TRBJ2-7; the match to TRBD2 covers 7 bases. This CDR3 contains 15 residues. Losses at the gene ends were 5 bases for V and 4 bases for J; bases not matched to a gene: 11. Germline values: CDR1 MNHEY, CDR2 SVGAGI. CDR3 DNA: TGTGCCAGCAGTCTAGATGCGGGGGAGTCTTACGAGCAGTACTTC. Amino acids: CASSLDAGESYEQYF.

The chain joins TRBV6-5 to TRBJ1-1; D not resolved. The CDR3 spans 14 residues. V was trimmed by 0 bases and J by 5 bases, leaving 10 bases between them. Germline V gene sequence: CDR1 MNHEY, CDR2 SVGAGI. The DNA for the CDR3 is TGTGCCAGCAGTTACTCGACGGTGAGGACTGAAGCTTTCTTT. It codes for CASSYSTVRTEAFF.

V usage is TRBV11-2 and J usage is TRBJ2-1; 9 nucleotides align to TRBD2. This CDR3 comprises 19 residues. The junction had 20 bases not matched to a gene; V was cut back by 5 bases and J by 6 bases. Germline V gene sequence: CDR1 SGHAT, CDR2 FQNNGV. CDR3 amino acids: CASSPRRSGTSRDLNEQFF. The CDR3 coding sequence is TGTGCCAGCAGCCCACGCCGTTCCGGGACTAGCAGAGACCTCAATGAGCAGTTCTTC.

This rearrangement joins TRBV3-1 (or the pseudogene TRBV3-2) to TRBJ2-7; D tentatively fits TRBD1 or TRBD2 (6 bases each). The CDR3 sequence is 15 residues long. The germline gives CDR1 LGHDT, CDR2 YNNKEL (reference sequence). The ends were cut back, 2 bases at V and 1 base at J, with 12 bases in the middle. CDR3 in amino acids: CASSQRRGPSYEQYF. The DNA of the CDR3 is TGTGCCAGCAGCCAAAGACGGGGGCCTTCCTACGAGCAGTACTTC.

J is TRBJ1-3 and V is TRBV29-1; D is ambiguous. The CDR3 extends over 16 amino acids. V shed 3 bases and J shed 0 bases, with 15 bases lying between them. In germline, CDR1 is SQVTM, CDR2 ANQGSEA. As DNA, the CDR3 is TGCAGCGTTGAGTTTGCGGCCGCGAGCTCTGGAAACACCATATATTTT. It codes for CSVEFAAASSGNTIYF.

The rearrangement uses TRBV5-1 and TRBJ1-2, with D tentatively TRBD1 (6 bases). Per the germline V gene, CDR1 is SGHRS and CDR2 is YFSETQ. The CDR3 is 12 amino acids. The V and J ends lost 5 bases and 3 bases respectively, with 8 bases between them. CDR3 residues: CASRAGDYGYTF. Here the CDR3 DNA reads TGCGCCAGCAGGGCAGGGGACTATGGCTACACCTTC.

The chain recombines TRBV29-1 with TRBJ2-5; D might be TRBD1 (7 bases). This CDR3 comprises 13 residues. Trimming took 6 bases from V and 4 from J, leaving 15 bases between them. The V gene's germline CDR1 is SQVTM and CDR2 ANQGSEA. The CDR3 region has the DNA TGCAGCGTGGCCGGAGGGGGCAGAGAGACCCAGTACTTC. This translates into CSVAGGGRETQYF.

The chain employs TRBV5-4 and TRBJ1-5; D call uncertain. The CDR3 consists of 13 residues. V lost 0 bases to trimming and J lost 5 bases, with 6 bases between them. Per the germline V gene, CDR1 is SGHNT and CDR2 is YYREEE (reference sequence). The CDR3 here is CASSLGNDQPQHF. The CDR3 bases are TGTGCCAGCAGCTTGGGAAACGATCAGCCCCAGCATTTT.